This TCR beta chain was documented in a study of OX40 agonist ivuxolimab in advanced cancers. Profiling relied on immunoSEQ multiplex PCR, and the TCRdb table lists in-frame clones only, not all of them. The table records 50,000 to 60,000 clones, 86% of them present only once. General study points: Nonresponders included some who also had low normalized T-cell clonal expansion.

The count of this clone is one. The antigen is not known. Trimming removed 2 bases from V and 5 bases from J, with 16 bases in between. The germline gives CDR1 MDHEN, CDR2 SYDVKM. CDR3 length: 16 amino acids. On cycle 4 day 1 and cycle 7 day 1, as well as at baseline, blood was sampled. The clonotype originates from an adult with an advanced solid tumor such as melanoma, head and neck, liver or kidney cancer. V is TRBV28 and J is TRBJ2-1, with D perhaps matching TRBD1 or TRBD2 (5 bases each). The sample here was CD4+ or CD8+ T cells sorted from blood, taken in a trial of the OX40 agonist ivuxolimab. Here the CDR3 reads CASSLLSSGQHNEQFF. Written as DNA, the CDR3 is TGTGCCAGCAGTTTACTTTCGTCGGGGCAACACAATGAGCAGTTCTTC.